This T cell receptor (beta chain) comes out of a study of glioma-infiltrating T cells. Study results and caveats: Only very few CDR3 sequences appeared in both tissue and blood. Above-expected tissue-blood divergence occurred in all gliomas, most in low-grade ones.

Amplification of TCR alpha and beta CDR3 regions from RNA used iRepertoire nested multiplex PCR. Tissue mRNA or PBMC total RNA, roughly 90-400 ng, went into one-step reverse transcription and amplification. TCRdb processed the multiplex PCR reads anew with MiXCR; each CDR3 protein has one entry. The profile shows tens of thousands of distinct CDR3 sequences, around 23% of them singletons. The CDR3 covers 13 residues. Trimming removed 3 bases from V and 5 bases from J, with 13 bases in between. CDR1 is GTSNPN and CDR2 is SVGIG in the germline V gene (reference sequence). As concerns this clonotype: The antigen is undetermined.

Sequencing was performed on glioma tissue, nonneoplastic brain tissue, or PBMCs (not recorded which). The receptor was derived from a human donor with low-grade glioma or glioblastoma, undergoing nonglioma brain surgery, or in good health (not recorded which). The V call is TRBV30, the J call TRBJ1-1; D unclear. CDR3 protein: CAWREDLGTEAFF. The CDR3 DNA reads TGTGCCTGGAGGGAAGATCTGGGGACTGAAGCTTTCTTT. Full variable domain (outside the CDR3, taken from reference TRBV30 and TRBJ1-1): SQTIHQWPATLVQPVGSPLSLECTVEGTSNPNLYWYRQAAGRGLQLLFYSVGIGQISSEVPQNLSASRPQDRQFILSSKKLLLSDSGFYLCAWREDLGTEAFFGQGTRLTVV.